The 28 T cell receptor beta chains in this list originate from one sample, sequenced in a study of lymphopenia after photon versus proton radiotherapy. Only in-frame clones appear in the TCRdb table, and some are missing; sequencing was by immunoSEQ multiplex PCR. The data show 68,000 or so clones, more than 75% seen once. The input for sequencing was peripheral blood, taken from a patient treated with photon-based radiotherapy. The receptors originated from a woman between 65 and 79 years old with pancreatic cancer.

V and J are TRBV7-6 and TRBJ2-2; D is perhaps TRBD1 (6 bases). The germline gives CDR1 SGHVS, CDR2 FNYEAQ. V was shortened by 5 bases and J by 5 bases, with 18 bases between the two germline ends. This CDR3 has 16 residues. CDR3 coding DNA: TGTGCCAGCAGCACCCGGTACAGGGAAAATACCGGGGAGCTGTTTTTT. It specifies CASSTRYRENTGELFF.

The rearrangement joins TRBV4-1 to TRBJ1-2; D unclear. Germline V gives CDR1 MGHRA, CDR2 YSYEKL. The CDR3 is 14 amino acids. Trimming removed 1 base from V and 5 bases from J, with 11 bases in between. The CDR3 DNA reads TGCGCCAGCAGCCAAGGCGAGGGAAGGTATGGCTACACCTTC. Residues: CASSQGEGRYGYTF.

The chain recombines TRBV10-3 with TRBJ2-7, with 12 bases aligning to TRBD1. The CDR3 consists of 16 residues. V dropped 4 bases and J dropped 6; count of bases not matched to a gene: 10. Germline V gene sequence: CDR1 ENHRY, CDR2 SYGVKD. For the CDR3, the DNA is TGTGCCATCAGTGTACCCGGGACAGGGGGCTATCGCGAGCAGTACTTC. Protein sequence: CAISVPGTGGYREQYF.

J is TRBJ2-1 and V is TRBV2; D unresolved. The germline V and J ends were trimmed by 1 base and 3 bases, with 10 bases remaining between them. Germline V lookup: CDR1 SNHLY, CDR2 FYNNEI. The CDR3 covers 15 residues. CDR3 amino acids: CASSEEVWDYNEQFF. The CDR3 DNA follows: TGTGCCAGCAGTGAAGAGGTTTGGGACTACAATGAGCAGTTCTTC.

A note on this clone: The junction differs from germline at one of its ends, possibly a read error. The chain joins TRBV7-9 to TRBJ2-3; D may be TRBD2 (6 bases). The CDR3 length is 13 residues. CDR1 and CDR2 from the germline V gene are SEHNR and FQNEAQ (reference sequence). Here the CDR3 reads CSGAGYSTDTQYF. The CDR3 DNA follows: TGCTCTGGGGCGGGATATAGCACAGATACGCAGTATTTT.

This chain links TRBV25-1 with TRBJ2-5; 8 bases match TRBD2. With 3 bases clipped from V and 1 base from J, the junction kept 7 bases outside the gene matches. In germline, CDR1 is MGHDK, CDR2 SYGVNS. This CDR3 has 16 residues. CDR3 bases: TGTGCCAGCAGTGACCAAGGACTAGCACCCCAAGAGACCCAGTACTTC. Translation gives CASSDQGLAPQETQYF.

V gene TRBV18 combines with J gene TRBJ1-1, with D maybe TRBD1 (5 bases). The CDR3 length is 14 residues. V lost 3 bases, J lost 4 bases, and 12 bases lay in between. Germline V gives CDR1 KGHSH, CDR2 LQKENI. CDR3 sequence: CASSPRGSATEAFF. In DNA, the CDR3 is TGTGCCAGCTCACCGAGGGGTTCGGCCACTGAAGCTTTCTTT.

For this clone: At one end, the junction sequence differs from germline, possibly due to a read error. CDR3 in amino acids: CASSTEASGTHSSF. CDR3 nucleotides: TGTGCCAGTAGTACAGAGGCGTCCGGGACACACTCTTCTTTC. J is TRBJ2-6 and V is TRBV19; D possibly corresponds to TRBD1 (6 bases). Germline V CDR1 and CDR2: LNHDA, SQIVND (reference sequence). There are 14 residues in the CDR3.

J is TRBJ1-3 and V is TRBV2; D perhaps matches TRBD1 (6 bases). Germline-derived CDR1 and CDR2 are SNHLY and FYNNEI. V gave up 5 bases and J gave up 2 bases, with 13 bases separating them. The CDR3 covers 15 residues. The CDR3 loop reads CASSSTGNPGNTIYF. Written as DNA, the CDR3 is TGTGCCAGCAGTTCTACAGGGAACCCTGGAAACACCATATATTTT.

This rearrangement joins TRBV5-4 to TRBJ2-1, with 12 bases fitting TRBD2. This CDR3 region has 16 residues. Germline loops: CDR1 SGHNT, CDR2 YYREEE (reference sequence). V dropped 3 bases and J dropped 4; count of bases not matched to a gene: 5. Written as DNA, the CDR3 is TGTGCCAGCAGCTCCAGGACTAGCGGGATTTACAATGAGCAGTTCTTC. It yields the protein CASSSRTSGIYNEQFF.

The chain joins TRBV9 to TRBJ2-3; no clear D. The CDR3 is 16 amino acids. With 2 bases removed from V and 2 bases from J, the gap between germline ends came to 15 bases. From germline, CDR1 is SGDLS and CDR2 YYNGEE. In DNA, the CDR3 is TGTGCCAGCAGCGTGGGAAACGGCGCGGTCACAGATACGCAGTATTTT. It yields the protein CASSVGNGAVTDTQYF.

This clone was observed a handful of times. The rearrangement joins TRBV25-1 to TRBJ1-1, with TRBD1 as a possible D gene (6 bases). The CDR3 is 14 amino acids. Trimming took off 7 bases at V and 1 base at J, with 13 bases between the two ends. Germline CDR1 reads MGHDK; CDR2 reads SYGVNS. The CDR3 spells CASKVGQKNTEAFF. CDR3 DNA: TGTGCCAGCAAGGTCGGACAGAAGAACACTGAAGCTTTCTTT.

As for this clone: The sample contains more than one DNA sequence encoding this CDR3. The rearrangement joins TRBV7-2 to TRBJ2-1; 7 bases are a match to TRBD1. CDR3 length: 14 residues. CDR1 and CDR2 (germline): SGHTA, FQGNSA. Unmatched junction bases numbered 5, after V lost 5 bases and J lost 4 bases. In DNA form, the CDR3 reads TGTGCCAGCAGCCCCGGGACAGAGTACAATGAGCAGTTCTTC. It is translated as CASSPGTEYNEQFF. Full variable domain (rest looked up from reference TRBV7-2 and TRBJ2-1): GAGVSQSPSNKVTEKGKDVELRCDPISGHTALYWYRQSLGQGLEFLIYFQGNSAPDKSGLPSDRFSAERTGGSVSTLTIQRTQQEDSAVYLCASSPGTEYNEQFFGPGTRLTVL.

This chain uses TRBV28 with TRBJ1-2; D might be TRBD1 (6 bases). This CDR3 spans 15 amino acids. The V and J ends lost 5 bases and 2 bases respectively, with 15 bases between them. Germline lookup yields CDR1 MDHEN and CDR2 SYDVKM. CDR3 protein: CASSPRGQGNYGYTF. CDR3 nucleotides: TGTGCCAGCAGTCCCCGCGGGCAGGGGAACTATGGCTACACCTTC.

This chain joins TRBV5-1 and TRBJ2-7, with no clear D. CDR1 is SGHRS, CDR2 YFSETQ, per germline. CDR3 length: 14 residues. Trimming pared 2 bases from V and 5 bases from J, leaving 14 bases between. Here the CDR3 DNA reads TGCGCCAGCAGCTTAGACGTCAGAATGAACGAGCAGTACTTC. Translation gives CASSLDVRMNEQYF.

The gene calls are TRBV7-9 and TRBJ1-2, with D tentatively TRBD1 (5 bases). There are 13 residues in the CDR3. With 5 bases removed from V and 10 bases from J, the gap between germline ends came to 17 bases. Germline assignment: CDR1 SEHNR and CDR2 FQNEAQ (reference sequence). The CDR3 DNA reads TGTGCCAGCAGCCACCCGGCAAGGGGAGACTACACCTTC. Its translation is CASSHPARGDYTF.

The rearrangement uses TRBV4-1 and TRBJ2-7; D might be TRBD2 (5 bases). Trimming pared 3 bases from V and 3 bases from J, leaving 15 bases between. CDR3 length: 15 amino acids. The germline V gene encodes CDR1 MGHRA and CDR2 YSYEKL. CDR3 region: CASSHTTTDFYEQYF. The DNA of the CDR3 is TGCGCCAGCAGCCATACTACTACGGACTTCTACGAGCAGTACTTC.

This chain links TRBV7-9 with TRBJ2-4, with D perhaps TRBD1 (5 bases). There are 14 residues in the CDR3. V dropped 3 bases and J dropped 1 base, with 7 bases sitting between them. Looked up from germline, CDR1 is SEHNR and CDR2 is FQNEAQ (reference sequence). CDR3 sequence (DNA): TGTGCCAGCAGCTTCTCAGGGGCCAAAAACATTCAGTACTTC. Residues: CASSFSGAKNIQYF.

The rearrangement uses TRBV9 and TRBJ2-3; 11 nucleotides match TRBD2. The CDR3 loop spans 16 amino acids. Trimming removed 3 bases from V and 2 bases from J; junction bases left unmatched: 5. Germline V gene data show CDR1 as SGDLS and CDR2 as YYNGEE. The CDR3 here is CASSGGLAEYTDTQYF. The CDR3 DNA reads as TGTGCCAGCAGCGGGGGACTAGCGGAGTACACAGATACGCAGTATTTT.

V and J are TRBV4-2 and TRBJ2-3; D possibly corresponds to TRBD1 (5 bases). This CDR3 region has 14 residues. The germline V gene encodes CDR1 LGHNA and CDR2 YNFKEQ. V lost 4 bases and J lost 4, with 12 bases in between. CDR3: CASSRETDADTQYF. CDR3 in DNA: TGTGCCAGCAGCCGAGAGACAGACGCAGATACGCAGTATTTT.

The genes are TRBV4-2 and TRBJ1-3; perhaps TRBD1 as D (6 bases). The CDR3 has 16 amino acids. Trimming left V 1 base short and J 7 bases short, with 17 bases between. Germline V gene sequence: CDR1 LGHNA, CDR2 YNFKEQ. The CDR3 spells CASSQVGAGSRNTIYF. CDR3 nucleotide sequence: TGTGCCAGCAGCCAAGTGGGGGCGGGAAGTCGGAACACCATATATTTT.

This sequence joins TRBV28 and TRBJ2-7; D might be TRBD2 (6 bases). The CDR3 covers 13 residues. Germline V gives CDR1 MDHEN, CDR2 SYDVKM. Trimming stripped 2 bases from V and 9 bases from J, with 14 bases between. CDR3 in DNA: TGTGCCAGCAGTTTAGAAGCCGTCGGGAGGCAGTACTTC. Translation: CASSLEAVGRQYF. Together with reference TRBV28 and TRBJ2-7, the CDR3 gives the full variable domain: DVKVTQSSRYLVKRTGEKVFLECVQDMDHENMFWYRQDPGLGLRLIYFSYDVKMKEKGDIPEGYSVSREKKERFSLILESASTNQTSMYLCASSLEAVGRQYFGPGTRLTVT.

The chain recombines TRBV4-1 with TRBJ2-1, with D perhaps being TRBD1 or TRBD2 (5 bases each). This CDR3 comprises 17 residues. Germline-derived CDR1 and CDR2 are MGHRA and YSYEKL. V dropped 3 bases and J dropped 8 bases, with 23 bases sitting between them. For the CDR3, the DNA is TGCGCCAGCAGCCACGTTCTACCGCGGTCCCTGGGGGATGAGCAGTTCTTC. Amino acids: CASSHVLPRSLGDEQFF.

DNA of the CDR3: TGTGCCAGCAGCCCAATCGGGACAGCTCTTTTGCCCCAGCATTTT. It is translated as CASSPIGTALLPQHF. This chain joins TRBV7-9 and TRBJ1-5, with TRBD1 matching 7 bases. Germline trimming cut 5 bases from V and 9 bases from J; bases unmatched to any gene: 13. Germline-derived CDR1 and CDR2 are SEHNR and FQNEAQ (reference sequence). The CDR3 covers 15 residues. Full variable domain (rest looked up from reference TRBV7-9 and TRBJ1-5): DTGVSQNPRHKITKRGQNVTFRCDPISEHNRLYWYRQTLGQGPEFLTYFQNEAQLEKSRLLSDRFSAERPKGSFSTLEIQRTEQGDSAMYLCASSPIGTALLPQHFGDGTRLSIL.

The chain has TRBV27 and TRBJ1-1; the D gene is possibly TRBD1 (5 bases). This CDR3 spans 14 amino acids. Trimming stripped 5 bases from V and 4 bases from J, with 14 bases between. CDR1 and CDR2 from the germline V gene are MNHEY and SMNVEV (reference sequence). CDR3 loop: CASSPTPGFTEAFF. In DNA form, the CDR3 reads TGTGCCAGCAGTCCTACCCCAGGGTTCACTGAAGCTTTCTTT.

The V and J genes are TRBV7-2 and TRBJ1-4, with D unresolved. With 0 bases removed from V and 3 bases from J, the gap between germline ends came to 5 bases. This CDR3 is built from 14 residues. Germline CDR1 is SGHTA and CDR2 is FQGNSA. The CDR3 DNA is TGTGCCAGCAGCTTAGCCACAGCTAATGAAAAACTGTTTTTT. It translates to CASSLATANEKLFF.

V and J are TRBV29-1 and TRBJ2-7; weak D call: TRBD1 (6 bases). The germline CDR1 and CDR2 sequences are SQVTM and ANQGSEA. Trimming shortened V by 4 bases and J by 5 bases, and 9 bases separated the two germline ends. The CDR3 sequence is 11 residues long. Here the CDR3 DNA reads TGCAGCGTTGCACAGGGTGACGAGCAGTACTTC. Translation gives CSVAQGDEQYF.

V and J are TRBV29-1 and TRBJ2-1; 7 bases fit TRBD1. The CDR3 contains 15 residues. V gave up 6 bases and J gave up 4 bases; unmatched junction bases: 12. Germline CDR1 is SQVTM and CDR2 is ANQGSEA. This chain's CDR3 is CSVGQDTSRYNEQFF. Written as DNA, the CDR3 is TGCAGCGTCGGACAGGATACTTCCCGGTACAATGAGCAGTTCTTC.